This note documents a single TCR beta chain sequence. The protocol was immunoSEQ multiplex PCR, while the TCRdb copy is restricted to in-frame clones and leaves out a portion. The sample consists of more than 90,000 clones, over 85% of them appearing once. CDR1 LGHNA and CDR2 YSLEER come from the germline V gene. The CDR3 spans 14 residues. V lost 1 base and J lost 5, with 9 bases in between. This sample stems from a study of cytomegalovirus exposure and HLA in healthy donors. The origin of this receptor is a woman aged 25 to 39 in good health and CMV-seropositive. V and J are TRBV4-3 and TRBJ2-1; no clear D gene. Sequenced input: PBMCs. CDR3 nucleotides: TGCGCCAGCAGCCAAGCAGGAAGTCACAATGAGCAGTTCTTC. Translating gives CASSQAGSHNEQFF.